This T cell receptor beta chain was recovered during a study of blood T cell repertoires in COVID-19. TCRdb's table, derived via immunoSEQ multiplex PCR, lists solely in-frame clones and lacks some. This sample yields approximately 150,000 clones, of which roughly nine tenths are seen a single time; more than 5% belongs to the top ten. The ends were cut back, 1 base at V and 4 bases at J, with 13 bases in the middle. The CDR3 totals 16 residues. Germline CDR1 and CDR2: SGHAT and FQNNGV. The source material was peripheral blood. This TCR was recovered from a human donor in a cohort sampled during active COVID-19. The chain is built from TRBV11-2 and TRBJ2-2; maybe TRBD2 (6 bases). CDR3 amino acids: CASSLAAGGPTGELFF. The DNA for the CDR3 is TGTGCCAGCAGCTTAGCAGCCGGGGGTCCCACCGGGGAGCTGTTTTTT.